This T cell receptor beta chain was identified in a study of T cells after posttransplantation cyclophosphamide. Findings and limits, study-wide: Donor CD8+ memory clones often dominated recipient blood repertoires at later times. Recipient CMV seropositivity and CMV reactivation strongly tracked TRB clonality.

Clones were read by immunoSEQ multiplex PCR, and TCRdb kept only the in-frame ones, dropping some. The sample holds 30,000 to 45,000 clones, just under 80% seen once. A word on this clone: Its antigen remains unidentified.

Germline CDR1 SGHTS, CDR2 YDEGEE. V was pared by 2 bases and J by 4 bases, with 8 bases of the junction left unmatched. The CDR3 extends over 16 amino acids. Treatment was busulfan-fludarabine conditioning, a marrow graft, and cyclophosphamide on days +3 and +4. The source of this sequence is a female patient aged 40 to 50 who received an allogeneic stem cell transplant from a related donor, was CMV-positive, and had no GVHD. Some of the T cells may derive from the graft donor. The input for sequencing was CD4+ T cells sorted from blood, taken approximately 2,000 days after a stem cell transplant with posttransplant cyclophosphamide. V and J are TRBV5-8 and TRBJ1-5; 8 bases line up with TRBD1. The CDR3 nucleotides read TGTGCCAGCAGCTTTAGAATGACAGGGGAAAATCAGCCCCAGCATTTT. It yields the protein CASSFRMTGENQPQHF.